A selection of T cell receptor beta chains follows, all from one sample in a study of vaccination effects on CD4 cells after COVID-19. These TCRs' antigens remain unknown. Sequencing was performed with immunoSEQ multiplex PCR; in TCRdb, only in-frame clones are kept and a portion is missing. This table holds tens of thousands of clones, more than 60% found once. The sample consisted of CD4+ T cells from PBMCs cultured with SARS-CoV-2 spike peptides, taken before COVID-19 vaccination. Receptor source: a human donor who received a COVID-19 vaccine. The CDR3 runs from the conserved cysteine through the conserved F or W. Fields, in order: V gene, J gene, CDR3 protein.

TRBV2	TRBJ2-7	CASSSGTASYEQYF
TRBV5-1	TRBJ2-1	CASSLTTYNEQFF
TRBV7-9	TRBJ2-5	CASSFSRRQGQETQYF
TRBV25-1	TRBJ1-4	CASSHLPGQGNEKLFF
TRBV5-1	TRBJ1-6	CASSLSPGPSSNSPLHF
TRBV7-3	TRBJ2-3	CASSFGWGGRSSTDTQYF
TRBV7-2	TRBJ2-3	CASSLWFGVVGVRTDTQYF
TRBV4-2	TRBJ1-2	CASSQDLHSTTYGYTF
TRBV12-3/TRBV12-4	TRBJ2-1	CASRTSGGEQFF
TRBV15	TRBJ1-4	CATSPRSTNEKLFF
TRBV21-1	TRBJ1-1	CASSTPSRPRVRTEAFF
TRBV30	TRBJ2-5	CACSSGRAGTQYF
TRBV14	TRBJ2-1	CASSPYGSITYNEQFF
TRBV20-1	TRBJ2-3	CSADDSQYF
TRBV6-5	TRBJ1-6	CASTRTGGQNSPLHF
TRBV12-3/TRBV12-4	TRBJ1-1	CASSHDTSAEAFF
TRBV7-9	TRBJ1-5	CASSLGGDFQPQHF
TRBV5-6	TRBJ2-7	CASSLRQFSEQYF
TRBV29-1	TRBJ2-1	CSDLTRLAGRYEQFF
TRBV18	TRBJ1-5	CASSPGGHQPQHF
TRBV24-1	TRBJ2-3	CATSEGAREAPSDTQYF
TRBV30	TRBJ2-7	CAWRNIGQGYEQYF